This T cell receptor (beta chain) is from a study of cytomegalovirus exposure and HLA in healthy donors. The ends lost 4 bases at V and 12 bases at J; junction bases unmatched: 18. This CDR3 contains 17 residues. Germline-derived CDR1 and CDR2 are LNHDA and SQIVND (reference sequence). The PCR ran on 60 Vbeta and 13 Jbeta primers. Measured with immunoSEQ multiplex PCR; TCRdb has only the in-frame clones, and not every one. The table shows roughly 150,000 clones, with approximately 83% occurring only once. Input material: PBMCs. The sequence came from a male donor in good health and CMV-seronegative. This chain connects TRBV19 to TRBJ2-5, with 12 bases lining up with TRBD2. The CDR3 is CASSTKRLAGEGGAKYF. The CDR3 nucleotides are TGTGCCAGTAGTACGAAAAGACTAGCGGGAGAGGGAGGGGCGAAGTACTTC.